The clone carrying this TCR beta chain was counted at least ten times. Its antigen is currently unknown. The sample originates from a study of T cells in Graves' hyperthyroidism and ophthalmopathy. General study findings and limits: Researchers found most expanded thyroid clonotypes above 0.001 in blood as well.

The trim removed 4 bases at V and 3 bases at J, leaving 5 bases unmatched. Germline loops: CDR1 LGHDT, CDR2 YNNKEL (reference sequence). This CDR3 has 14 residues. Absent ophthalmopathy progression within 18 months defined stable Graves' hyperthyroidism. A patient was excluded if there was uncontrolled infection, other autoimmune disease, pregnancy or lactation. Amplification of TCR beta CDR3 regions was performed using RNA transcripts as template. With the HTBI primer set, the TCR CDR3 went through a first round of RT-PCR. TCRdb independently ran MiXCR on the multiplex PCR reads; one entry per CDR3 protein. Here the sample spans some 620,000 distinct CDR3 sequences, around 15% being singletons.

Sequences were obtained from blood. The rearrangement links TRBV3-1 to TRBJ2-5; 7 bases line up with TRBD2. The TCR originated in a woman aged 30 to 39 with Graves' hyperthyroidism. The CDR3 DNA sequence: TGTGCCAGCAGCCCAACCCTAGCGGAAGAGACCCAGTACTTC. Residues: CASSPTLAEETQYF.